Following are 26 T cell receptor beta chains from one sample sequenced in a study of OX40 agonist ivuxolimab in advanced cancers. Sequencing was performed with immunoSEQ multiplex PCR; in TCRdb, only in-frame clones are kept and a portion is missing. The table records 50,000 to 85,000 clones, roughly 87% of them present only once. This specimen consisted of CD4+ or CD8+ T cells sorted from blood, obtained in a trial of the OX40 agonist ivuxolimab. The receptors originated from an adult with an advanced solid tumor such as melanoma, head and neck, liver or kidney cancer.

The chain recombines TRBV4-1 with TRBJ2-2; D not certain. V lost 1 base and J lost 7, with 10 bases in between. Germline V lookup: CDR1 MGHRA, CDR2 YSYEKL. The CDR3 sequence is 14 residues long. The CDR3 DNA reads TGCGCCAGCAGCCAAGGAAGGGTGGACGGGGAGCTGTTTTTT. Translating it yields CASSQGRVDGELFF.

V and J are TRBV28 and TRBJ1-2, with D unresolved. V was shortened by 2 bases and J by 4 bases, with 8 bases between the two germline ends. Germline V gene lookup returns CDR1 MDHEN and CDR2 SYDVKM. The CDR3 runs 13 residues. The DNA of the CDR3 is TGTGCCAGCAGTTTACACCAGGCCTATGGCTACACCTTC. As protein: CASSLHQAYGYTF.

The V gene is TRBV28, the J gene TRBJ1-3; TRBD1 aligns across 8 bases. This CDR3 has 15 amino acids. Germline trimming cut 5 bases from V and 6 bases from J; bases unmatched to any gene: 9. Germline V gene data show CDR1 as MDHEN and CDR2 as SYDVKM. CDR3 sequence (DNA): TGTGCCAGCAGTCCCTCTCCGGGACAGGTAAACACCATATATTTT. Its translation is CASSPSPGQVNTIYF.

V and J are TRBV21-1 and TRBJ1-2. TRBV21-1 has pseudogene status. CDR3 size: 11 residues. CDR3 DNA sequence: TGTGCCAGCAGCAAAGAGGGTGGCTACACCTTC. Encoded protein: CASSKEGGYTF.

CDR3 residues: CASSLGRTVEKLFF. The CDR3 DNA is TGTGCCAGCAGCTTGGGCAGGACTGTTGAAAAACTGTTTTTT. The V call is TRBV5-4, the J call TRBJ1-4, with D unresolved. The CDR3 runs to 14 residues. Germline-derived CDR1 and CDR2 are SGHNT and YYREEE (reference sequence). V shed 0 bases and J shed 7 bases, with 10 bases lying between them. Drawing the rest from reference TRBV5-4 and TRBJ1-4, the complete variable domain is ETGVTQSPTHLIKTRGQQVTLRCSSQSGHNTVSWYQQALGQGPQFIFQYYREEENGRGNFPPRFSGLQFPNYSSELNVNALELDDSALYLCASSLGRTVEKLFFGSGTQLSVL.

The chain joins TRBV18 to TRBJ1-1; 8 bases line up with TRBD1. The junction had 7 bases not matched to a gene; V was cut back by 3 bases and J by 1 base. The CDR3 runs to 16 residues. Looked up from germline, CDR1 is KGHSH and CDR2 is LQKENI. DNA for the CDR3: TGTGCCAGCTCACCTATCCCCGGGACAGGGAACACTGAAGCTTTCTTT. Its translation is CASSPIPGTGNTEAFF.

The chain links TRBV19 to TRBJ2-2; D is unclear. Trimming removed 5 bases from V and 4 bases from J, with 14 bases in between. CDR3 length equals 15 residues. Germline loops: CDR1 LNHDA, CDR2 SQIVND (reference sequence). The CDR3 spells CASSAVGLTTGELFF. The DNA for the CDR3 is TGTGCCAGTAGTGCCGTCGGGTTGACCACCGGGGAGCTGTTTTTT.

The rearrangement uses TRBV21-1 and TRBJ2-7; TRBD1 is taken as the D call from the table, unchecked against the DNA. TRBV21-1 corresponds to a pseudogene. The CDR3 totals 12 residues. This CDR3 reads CASSRKTVEQYF. The CDR3 coding sequence is TGTGCCAGCAGCAGGAAAACAGTCGAGCAGTACTTC.

The chain recombines TRBV9 with TRBJ2-5; D is possibly TRBD2 (6 bases). CDR1 SGDLS and CDR2 YYNGEE come from the germline V gene. The length of the CDR3 is 14 residues. The V gene lost 0 bases and the J gene lost 2 bases, with 8 bases spanning the gap. CDR3 sequence: CASSVGTIQETQYF. Written as DNA, the CDR3 is TGTGCCAGCAGCGTAGGGACTATACAAGAGACCCAGTACTTC.

This chain uses TRBV4-3 with TRBJ1-2; weak D call: TRBD1 (5 bases). The V gene lost 1 base and the J gene lost 4 bases, with 10 bases spanning the gap. CDR1 and CDR2 from the germline V gene are LGHNA and YSLEER. The CDR3 loop spans 14 amino acids. CDR3 loop: CASSQAQGPYGYTF. CDR3 nucleotides: TGCGCCAGCAGCCAAGCGCAGGGCCCCTATGGCTACACCTTC.

The chain carries TRBV5-1 and TRBJ2-5; TRBD1 or TRBD2 may be the D gene (5 bases each). The CDR3 has 17 amino acids. Trimming shortened V by 0 bases and J by 5 bases, and 20 bases separated the two germline ends. CDR1 is SGHRS, CDR2 YFSETQ, per germline. The CDR3 is CASSLGGTTRPPETQYF. The DNA for the CDR3 is TGCGCCAGCAGCTTGGGTGGGACCACCAGGCCACCGGAGACCCAGTACTTC.

The rearrangement uses TRBV14 and TRBJ2-3; perhaps TRBD2 as D (5 bases). V was trimmed by 1 base and J by 0 bases, leaving 11 bases between them. The CDR3 runs 16 residues. Germline CDR1 SGHDN, CDR2 FVKESK. CDR3 nucleotides: TGTGCCAGCAGCCAAGTAATAGCGACTAGCACAGATACGCAGTATTTT. It is translated as CASSQVIATSTDTQYF.

The rearrangement joins TRBV9 to TRBJ1-5; the D gene is possibly TRBD1 (5 bases). The CDR3 consists of 14 residues. V dropped 0 bases and J dropped 7 bases, with 11 bases sitting between them. Germline assignment: CDR1 SGDLS and CDR2 YYNGEE. CDR3 nucleotide sequence: TGTGCCAGCAGCGTAGGGCAGGGTCAACAGCCCCAGCATTTT. Amino acid sequence: CASSVGQGQQPQHF.

This chain uses TRBV28 with TRBJ2-4; 8 nucleotides agree with TRBD1. V was clipped by 3 bases and J by 2 bases; unmatched bases: 12. CDR1 and CDR2 from the germline V gene are MDHEN and SYDVKM. CDR3 length equals 18 residues. CDR3 region: CASSFLSAGGVSKNIQYF. CDR3 coding DNA: TGTGCCAGCAGTTTTTTATCCGCAGGGGGCGTATCCAAAAACATTCAGTACTTC.

The chain employs TRBV27 and TRBJ1-2, with unresolved D. Germline-derived CDR1 and CDR2 are MNHEY and SMNVEV (reference sequence). Trimming left V 7 bases short and J 0 bases short, with 12 bases between. The CDR3 length is 14 residues. The CDR3 nucleotides are TGTGCCAGCAAGGCGGGCAGCACTAACTATGGCTACACCTTC. Translated, it gives CASKAGSTNYGYTF.

CDR3 bases: TGTGCCAGCATCAACATAGGGCAGAACACTGAAGCTTTCTTT. This gives the protein CASINIGQNTEAFF. The V call is TRBV7-9, the J call TRBJ1-1, with D uncertain. This CDR3 spans 14 amino acids. Trimming left V 7 bases short and J 1 base short, with 13 bases between. The germline CDR1 and CDR2 sequences are SEHNR and FQNEAQ (reference sequence).

The chain recombines TRBV28 with TRBJ1-4; possibly TRBD1 for D (5 bases). Between the trimmed V and J ends, which lost 6 bases and 6 bases, there was a span of 20 bases. Germline CDR1 reads MDHEN; CDR2 reads SYDVKM. The CDR3 consists of 16 residues. The CDR3 is CASRGRGREVYEKLFF. The CDR3 DNA follows: TGTGCCAGCAGGGGGCGGGGAAGGGAGGTTTATGAAAAACTGTTTTTT. The full variable domain, rest sourced from reference TRBV28 and TRBJ1-4, is DVKVTQSSRYLVKRTGEKVFLECVQDMDHENMFWYRQDPGLGLRLIYFSYDVKMKEKGDIPEGYSVSREKKERFSLILESASTNQTSMYLCASRGRGREVYEKLFFGSGTQLSVL.

The CDR3 DNA is TGTGCCAGCAGTGTCAGGGACAGGGGGCGGGATGGCTACACCTTC. Protein sequence: CASSVRDRGRDGYTF. The chain is built from TRBV6-1 and TRBJ1-2; 12 bases fit TRBD1. This CDR3 has 15 residues. The J segment lost 6 bases and the V segment lost 4 bases, leaving 6 bases of the junction unmatched. Germline V CDR1 and CDR2: MNHNS, SASEGT.

The chain uses TRBV2 and TRBJ1-2; D not resolved. V was pared by 6 bases and J by 4 bases, with 6 bases between. Germline V gene sequence: CDR1 SNHLY, CDR2 FYNNEI. CDR3 length: 11 residues. The CDR3 DNA reads TGTGCCAGCAGACCTTTCTATGGCTACACCTTC. Its translation: CASRPFYGYTF.

The chain couples TRBV19 to TRBJ2-5; TRBD1 aligns across 11 bases. V shed 7 bases, J shed 4 bases, and the junction held 14 bases outside the gene matches. The V gene's germline CDR1 is LNHDA and CDR2 SQIVND (reference sequence). The CDR3 spans 17 residues. The CDR3 nucleotides are TGTGCCAGTACCCGGGACAGGGGGGCCTCAAGTCGAGAGACCCAGTACTTC. It is translated as CASTRDRGASSRETQYF.

V usage is TRBV19 and J usage is TRBJ1-1, with D possibly being TRBD1 (5 bases). CDR1 is LNHDA and CDR2 is SQIVND in the germline V gene (reference sequence). This CDR3 has 15 amino acids. The V end lost 4 bases, the J end lost 2 bases, and 14 bases lay between the germline ends. The CDR3 loop is CASSTAWGGNTEAFF. For the CDR3, the DNA is TGTGCCAGTAGTACCGCCTGGGGCGGAAACACTGAAGCTTTCTTT.

V usage is TRBV10-3 and J usage is TRBJ2-2; D is ambiguous. This CDR3 spans 14 amino acids. The V gene lost 3 bases and the J gene lost 4 bases, with 9 bases spanning the gap. In germline, CDR1 is ENHRY, CDR2 SYGVKD. This CDR3 reads CAISEDPRTGELFF. Here the CDR3 DNA reads TGTGCCATCAGTGAAGACCCGCGCACCGGGGAGCTGTTTTTT.

This clone came up once. The chain joins TRBV18 to TRBJ2-1, with D maybe TRBD1 (6 bases). Germline V gene lookup returns CDR1 KGHSH and CDR2 LQKENI. The CDR3 consists of 15 residues. Trimming took 6 bases from V and 0 from J, leaving 12 bases between them. The CDR3 sequence: CASSQGKSSYNEQFF. The CDR3 bases are TGTGCCAGCTCCCAGGGGAAAAGCTCCTACAATGAGCAGTTCTTC. The full variable domain, with the rest looked up from reference TRBV18 and TRBJ2-1, is NAGVMQNPRHLVRRRGQEARLRCSPMKGHSHVYWYRQLPEEGLKFMVYLQKENIIDESGMPKERFSAEFPKEGPSILRIQQVVRGDSAAYFCASSQGKSSYNEQFFGPGTRLTVL.

The rearrangement links TRBV19 to TRBJ1-3, with TRBD1 matching 8 bases. V dropped 5 bases and J dropped 8; count of bases not matched to a gene: 5. This CDR3 comprises 13 residues. Germline V gives CDR1 LNHDA, CDR2 SQIVND (reference sequence). CDR3 bases: TGTGCCAGTAGTGTCGACAGGGGAGACACCATATATTTT. This translates into CASSVDRGDTIYF.

The chain couples TRBV5-8 to TRBJ1-1; D might be TRBD1 (5 bases). V lost 2 bases to trimming and J lost 6 bases, with 11 bases between them. This CDR3 is built from 13 residues. From germline, CDR1 is SGHTS and CDR2 YDEGEE. CDR3 sequence (DNA): TGTGCCAGCAGCTTAGGGCAGGGTCCTGAAGCTTTCTTT. Amino acids: CASSLGQGPEAFF.

This clone was counted once. J is TRBJ2-7 and V is TRBV7-9; TRBD2 aligns across 9 bases. The length of the CDR3 is 16 residues. With 0 bases clipped from V and 3 bases from J, the junction kept 6 bases outside the gene matches. CDR1 and CDR2 (germline): SEHNR, FQNEAQ (reference sequence). The CDR3 region is CASSLAEASGVYEQYF. The CDR3 DNA follows: TGTGCCAGCAGCTTAGCGGAAGCTAGCGGGGTCTACGAGCAGTACTTC.